This T cell receptor beta chain was retrieved from a study of Graves' ophthalmopathy and Graves' hyperthyroidism listed by TCRdb under 2018. In terms of the full investigation: Peripheral blood was collected at initial diagnosis, before any treatment. A discovery set of 100 patients (43 ophthalmopathy, under 65 stable hyperthyroidism) was enrolled to explore V-J signatures distinguishing ophthalmopathy from hyperthyroidism. The study used TCR beta repertoire signatures to distinguish Graves' ophthalmopathy from Graves' hyperthyroidism and to predict progression to ophthalmopathy. In total, some 130 blood samples were TCR-sequenced: around 42 ophthalmopathy, some 75 hyperthyroidism and about 17 hyperthyroidism-to-ophthalmopathy patients. Following sampling, methimazole starting at 30 mg daily was administered to hyperthyroidism patients, and high-dose intravenous methylprednisolone was administered to ophthalmopathy patients. For independent validation, a separate cohort was made up of 18 hyperthyroidism patients plus 17 patients who later progressed from hyperthyroidism to ophthalmopathy. The 75 to 100 discovery patients were divided at random into training and test sets in a 7:3 ratio. In roughly 6 hyperthyroidism patients, the T-cell repertoires found in thyroid tissue were compared with those found in blood.

This clonotype appeared many times. The clone's antigen remains unknown. At one end, the junction sequence differs from germline, possibly due to a read error. The CDR3 goes from the cysteine to the phenylalanine over 16 residues. CDR3 DNA is the only sequence kept; it has 48 bases, read in frame from the first base. What the authors observed across the whole study: Most of the expanded thyroid clonotypes with a frequency above 0.001 were also detected in blood, and it was suggested that the thyroid immune response may be reflected by blood repertoires. In validation, the model predicted ophthalmopathy progression with less than 71% sensitivity and roughly 72% specificity; 12 predicted patients were CT-confirmed with GO in a median of approximately six months. No statistical method was used to set the sample size in advance, and the investigators knew which group each participant was assigned to. Ophthalmopathy was separated from stable hyperthyroidism by the 13-signature model with more than 85% sensitivity and roughly 83% specificity in cross-validation and with 80%/75% in the test set.

For repertoire sequencing, the TCR beta CDR3 regions were amplified from RNA transcripts. The first round was an RT-PCR using HTBI primers with the Qiagen OneStep RT-PCR kit, and this first round was followed by a second-round multiplex PCR, then size selection and purification. Libraries were sequenced on an Illumina HiSeq2000 using paired-end 100 bp reads. The original pipeline was this. SOAPnuke was used for read processing, and reads with adapters, uncalled bases, a mean Phred below 15, or no exact constant-primer or identifier match were discarded. High-quality paired reads were merged with COPE v1.2.5. Clonotypes were defined as unique nucleotide sequences and were aligned to IMGT TRB V, D and J references using MiTCR v1.1. Only V-J combinations with frequency above 0.0001 were analysed, covering 99% to 99.2% of repertoires. For each V-J combination, a TCR clonal expansion and chaos score was defined as the ratio of F50 clonal expansion to chaos observed in the TCRdist matrix. Welch's t-statistics and random forest were used to reduce the features to 13 V-J combinations, which were then used as input to a naive Bayes classifier. Thyroid-blood repertoire similarity was quantified with the Morisita-Horn index. In TCRdb, the public reads were trimmed at Q25 with fastp and aligned with MiXCR, with productive beta chains retained. For every CDR3 protein sequence, its rows merge into one entry that carries the most common genes and DNA. TCRdb's processing, not the study's, gives the V and J calls here. The table for this sample lists some 410,000 distinct CDR3 sequences; under 25% of them were counted only once. Approximately 3% of the sample is held by the ten biggest clonotypes.

Stable hyperthyroidism was defined as no progression to ophthalmopathy within 18 months of follow-up. Hyperthyroidism patients were newly diagnosed, with disease duration under 2 months, and aged 18 to 65 years. Patients with other autoimmune diseases, uncontrolled infections, pregnancy or lactation were excluded. Clinical symptoms, serum thyroxine, TRAb, thyroid ultrasound and orbital computed tomography were used for diagnosis. Ficoll-Paque density gradient centrifugation was used to isolate PBMCs from about 9 ml of fresh peripheral blood. Total RNA was extracted with Trizol reagent and quality-checked on an Agilent 2100 Bioanalyzer.

The source of this sequence is a woman between 18 and 29 years old with stable Graves' hyperthyroidism. Donor details come from another sample of the same person, matched by shared clones. This sequence uses TRBV12-3 or TRBV12-4 and TRBJ2-5, and perhaps TRBD2 as D gene, on 6 matching bases. Material for sequencing was peripheral blood. In nucleotide form, the sequence is TGTGCCAGCAGTTTCACCGGGGGTGCGTACCAAGAGACCCAGTACTTT. Translated, it gives CASSFTGGAYQETQYF.